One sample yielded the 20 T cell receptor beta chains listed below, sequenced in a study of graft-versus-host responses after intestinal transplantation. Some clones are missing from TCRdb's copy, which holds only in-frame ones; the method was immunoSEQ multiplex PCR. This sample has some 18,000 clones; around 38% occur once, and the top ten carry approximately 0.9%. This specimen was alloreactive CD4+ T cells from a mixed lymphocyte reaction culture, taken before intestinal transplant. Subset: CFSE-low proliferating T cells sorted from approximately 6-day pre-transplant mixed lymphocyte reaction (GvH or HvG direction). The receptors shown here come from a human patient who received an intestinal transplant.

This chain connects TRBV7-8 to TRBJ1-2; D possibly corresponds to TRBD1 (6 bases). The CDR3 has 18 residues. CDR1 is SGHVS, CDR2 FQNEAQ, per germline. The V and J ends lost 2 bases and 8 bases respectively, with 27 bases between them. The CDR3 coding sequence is TGTGCCAGCAGCTTACCTCGCGGCTTACTAGGTGGGGGCGAGGGCTACACCTTC. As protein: CASSLPRGLLGGGEGYTF.

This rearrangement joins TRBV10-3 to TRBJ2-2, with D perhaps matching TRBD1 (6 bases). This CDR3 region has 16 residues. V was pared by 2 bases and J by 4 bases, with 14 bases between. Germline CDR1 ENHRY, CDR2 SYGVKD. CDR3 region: CAISEPTGHSTGELFF. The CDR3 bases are TGTGCCATCAGTGAGCCGACAGGTCATAGCACCGGGGAGCTGTTTTTT.

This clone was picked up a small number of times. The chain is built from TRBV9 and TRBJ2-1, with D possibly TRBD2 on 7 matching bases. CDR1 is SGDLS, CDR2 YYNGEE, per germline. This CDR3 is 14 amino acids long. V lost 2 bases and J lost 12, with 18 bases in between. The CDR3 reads CASSVAGAGVRQFF. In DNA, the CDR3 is TGTGCCAGCAGCGTGGCGGGGGCCGGGGTGCGGCAGTTCTTC.

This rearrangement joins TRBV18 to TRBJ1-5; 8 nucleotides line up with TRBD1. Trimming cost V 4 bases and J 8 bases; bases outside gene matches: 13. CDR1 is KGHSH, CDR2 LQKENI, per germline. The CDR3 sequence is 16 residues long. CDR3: CASSHPGQVLKKPQHF. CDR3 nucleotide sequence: TGTGCCAGCTCACACCCGGGACAGGTTCTAAAAAAGCCCCAGCATTTT.

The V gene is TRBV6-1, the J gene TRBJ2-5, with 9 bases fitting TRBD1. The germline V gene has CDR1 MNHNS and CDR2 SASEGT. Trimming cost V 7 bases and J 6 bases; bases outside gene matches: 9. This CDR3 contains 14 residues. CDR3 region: CASTGGQGEKTQYF. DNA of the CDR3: TGTGCCAGCACCGGGGGACAGGGTGAGAAGACCCAGTACTTC.

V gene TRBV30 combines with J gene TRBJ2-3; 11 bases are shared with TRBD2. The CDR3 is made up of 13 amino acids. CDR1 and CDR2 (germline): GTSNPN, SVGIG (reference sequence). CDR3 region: CSVAGGPPDTQYF. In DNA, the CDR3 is TGTTCGGTAGCGGGGGGGCCCCCAGATACGCAGTATTTT.

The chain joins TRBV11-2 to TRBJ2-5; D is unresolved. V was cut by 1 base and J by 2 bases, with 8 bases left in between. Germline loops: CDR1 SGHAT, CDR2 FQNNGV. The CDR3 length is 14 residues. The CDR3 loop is CASSLGTLQETQYF. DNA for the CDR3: TGTGCCAGCAGCTTAGGGACGTTACAAGAGACCCAGTACTTC.

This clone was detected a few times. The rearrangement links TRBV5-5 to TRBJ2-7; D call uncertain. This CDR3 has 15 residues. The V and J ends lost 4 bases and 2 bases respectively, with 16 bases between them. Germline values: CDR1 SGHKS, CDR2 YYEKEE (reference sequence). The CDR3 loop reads CASSPFPGKTYEQYF. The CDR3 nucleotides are TGTGCCAGCAGCCCGTTTCCCGGCAAAACCTACGAGCAGTACTTC.

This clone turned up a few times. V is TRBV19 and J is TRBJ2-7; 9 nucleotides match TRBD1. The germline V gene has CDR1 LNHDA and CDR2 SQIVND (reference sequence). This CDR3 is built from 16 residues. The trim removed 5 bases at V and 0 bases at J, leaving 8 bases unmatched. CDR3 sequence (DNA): TGTGCCAGTAGTTCGCACAGGGGGCGAAACTCCTACGAGCAGTACTTC. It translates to CASSSHRGRNSYEQYF.

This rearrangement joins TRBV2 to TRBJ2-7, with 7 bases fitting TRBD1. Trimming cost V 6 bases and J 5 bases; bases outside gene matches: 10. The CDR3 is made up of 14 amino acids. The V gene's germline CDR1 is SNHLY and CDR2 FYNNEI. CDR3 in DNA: TGTGCCAGCAGAGTAGACAGGGACCCACACGAGCAGTACTTC. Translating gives CASRVDRDPHEQYF. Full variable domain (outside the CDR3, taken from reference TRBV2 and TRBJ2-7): EPEVTQTPSHQVTQMGQEVILRCVPISNHLYFYWYRQILGQKVEFLVSFYNNEISEKSEIFDDQFSVERPDGSNFTLKIRSTKLEDSAMYFCASRVDRDPHEQYFGPGTRLTVT.

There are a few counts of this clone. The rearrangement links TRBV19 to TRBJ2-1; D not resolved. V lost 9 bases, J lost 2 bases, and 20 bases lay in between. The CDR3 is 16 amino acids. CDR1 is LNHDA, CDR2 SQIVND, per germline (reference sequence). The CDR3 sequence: CASSLRLIPPYNEQFF. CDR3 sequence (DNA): TGTGCCAGCAGTCTCCGGTTGATCCCCCCCTACAATGAGCAGTTCTTC.

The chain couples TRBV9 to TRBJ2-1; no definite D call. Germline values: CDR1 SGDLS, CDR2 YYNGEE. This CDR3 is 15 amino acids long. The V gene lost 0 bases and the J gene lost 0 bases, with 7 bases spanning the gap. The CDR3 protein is CASSVASYSYNEQFF. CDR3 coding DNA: TGTGCCAGCAGCGTAGCGAGTTACTCCTACAATGAGCAGTTCTTC.

The CDR3: CASSIAQGARNEQFF. The CDR3 bases are TGTGCCAGTAGTATAGCCCAGGGGGCCAGGAATGAGCAGTTCTTC. The V gene is TRBV19, the J gene TRBJ2-1, with 8 bases matching TRBD1. CDR3 length: 15 amino acids. CDR1 and CDR2 from the germline V gene are LNHDA and SQIVND (reference sequence). The junction had 6 bases not matched to a gene; V was cut back by 1 base and J by 7 bases.

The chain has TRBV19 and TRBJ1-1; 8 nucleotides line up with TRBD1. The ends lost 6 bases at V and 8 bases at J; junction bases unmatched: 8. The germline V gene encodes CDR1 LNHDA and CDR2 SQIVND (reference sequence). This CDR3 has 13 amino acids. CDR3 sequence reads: CASSLRDRREAFF. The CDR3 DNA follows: TGTGCCAGTAGCCTCCGGGACAGGAGAGAAGCTTTCTTT.

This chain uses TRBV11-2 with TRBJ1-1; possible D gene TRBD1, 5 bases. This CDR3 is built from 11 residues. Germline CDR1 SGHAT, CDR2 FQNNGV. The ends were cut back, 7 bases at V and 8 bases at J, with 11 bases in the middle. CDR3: CASTIRTEAFF. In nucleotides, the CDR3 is TGTGCCAGCACCATTAGGACAGAAGCTTTCTTT.

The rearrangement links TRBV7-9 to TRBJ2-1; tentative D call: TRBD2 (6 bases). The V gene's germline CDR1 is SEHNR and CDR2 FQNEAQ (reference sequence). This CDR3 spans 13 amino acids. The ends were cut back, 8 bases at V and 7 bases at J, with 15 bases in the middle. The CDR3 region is CASAPTRTNEQFF. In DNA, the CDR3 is TGTGCCAGCGCCCCGACTAGGACTAATGAGCAGTTCTTC.

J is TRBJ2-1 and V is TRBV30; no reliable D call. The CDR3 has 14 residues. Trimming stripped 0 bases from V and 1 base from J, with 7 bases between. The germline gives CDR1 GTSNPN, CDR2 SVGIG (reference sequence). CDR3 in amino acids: CAWSVQLSYNEQFF. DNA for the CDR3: TGTGCCTGGAGTGTACAGCTTTCCTACAATGAGCAGTTCTTC.

DNA of the CDR3: TGTGCCAGCAGTTACACACAGGCTCTCAACGAGCAGTACTTC. It specifies CASSYTQALNEQYF. This sequence joins TRBV6-5 and TRBJ2-7; the D gene is possibly TRBD1 (5 bases). V dropped 2 bases and J dropped 5 bases, with 13 bases sitting between them. Germline V gene data show CDR1 as MNHEY and CDR2 as SVGAGI. The CDR3 consists of 14 residues.

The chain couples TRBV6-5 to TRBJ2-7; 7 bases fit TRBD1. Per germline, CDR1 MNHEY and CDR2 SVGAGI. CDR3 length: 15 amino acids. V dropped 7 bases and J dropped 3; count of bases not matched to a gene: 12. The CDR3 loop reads CASMVRDSPLYEQYF. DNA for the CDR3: TGTGCCAGCATGGTCAGGGACAGTCCCCTCTACGAGCAGTACTTC.

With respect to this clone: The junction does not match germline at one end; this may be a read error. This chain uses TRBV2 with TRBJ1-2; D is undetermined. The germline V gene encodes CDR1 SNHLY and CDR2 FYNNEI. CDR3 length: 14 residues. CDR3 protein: CASRLDLRNFGYTF. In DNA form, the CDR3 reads TGTGCCAGCAGATTGGATCTACGTAACTTTGGCTACACCTTC.